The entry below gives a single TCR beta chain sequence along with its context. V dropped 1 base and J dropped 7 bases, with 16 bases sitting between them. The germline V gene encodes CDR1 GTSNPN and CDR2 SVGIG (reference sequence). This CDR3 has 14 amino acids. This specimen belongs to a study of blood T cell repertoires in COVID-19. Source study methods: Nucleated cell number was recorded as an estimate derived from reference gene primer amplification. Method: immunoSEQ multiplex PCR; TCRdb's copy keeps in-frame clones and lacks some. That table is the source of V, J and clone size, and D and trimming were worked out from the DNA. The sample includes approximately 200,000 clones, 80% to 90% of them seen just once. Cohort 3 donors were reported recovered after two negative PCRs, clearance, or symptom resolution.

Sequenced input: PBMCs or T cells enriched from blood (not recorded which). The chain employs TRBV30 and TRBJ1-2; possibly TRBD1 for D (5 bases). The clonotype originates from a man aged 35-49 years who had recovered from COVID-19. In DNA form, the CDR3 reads TGTGCCTGGAGTGAGAGGTTCGGGGGGTTTGGCTACACCTTC. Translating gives CAWSERFGGFGYTF.